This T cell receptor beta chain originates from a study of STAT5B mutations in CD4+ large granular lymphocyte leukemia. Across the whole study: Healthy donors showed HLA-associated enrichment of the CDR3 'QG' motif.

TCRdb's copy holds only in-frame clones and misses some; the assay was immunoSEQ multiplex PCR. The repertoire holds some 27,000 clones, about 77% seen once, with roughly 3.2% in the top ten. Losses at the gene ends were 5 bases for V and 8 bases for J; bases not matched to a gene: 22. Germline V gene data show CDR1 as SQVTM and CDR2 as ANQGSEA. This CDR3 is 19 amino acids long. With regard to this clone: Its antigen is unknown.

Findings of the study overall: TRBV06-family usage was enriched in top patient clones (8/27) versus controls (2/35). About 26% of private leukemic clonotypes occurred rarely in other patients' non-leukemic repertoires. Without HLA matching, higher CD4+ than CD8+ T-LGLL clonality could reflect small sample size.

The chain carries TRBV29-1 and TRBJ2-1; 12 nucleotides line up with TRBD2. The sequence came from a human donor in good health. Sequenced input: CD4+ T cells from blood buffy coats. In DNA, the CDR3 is TGCAGCGTTCTAGGGGGCCTTAGTTTTAGTCTAGCGGGAGGGCATGAGCAGTTCTTC. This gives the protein CSVLGGLSFSLAGGHEQFF.